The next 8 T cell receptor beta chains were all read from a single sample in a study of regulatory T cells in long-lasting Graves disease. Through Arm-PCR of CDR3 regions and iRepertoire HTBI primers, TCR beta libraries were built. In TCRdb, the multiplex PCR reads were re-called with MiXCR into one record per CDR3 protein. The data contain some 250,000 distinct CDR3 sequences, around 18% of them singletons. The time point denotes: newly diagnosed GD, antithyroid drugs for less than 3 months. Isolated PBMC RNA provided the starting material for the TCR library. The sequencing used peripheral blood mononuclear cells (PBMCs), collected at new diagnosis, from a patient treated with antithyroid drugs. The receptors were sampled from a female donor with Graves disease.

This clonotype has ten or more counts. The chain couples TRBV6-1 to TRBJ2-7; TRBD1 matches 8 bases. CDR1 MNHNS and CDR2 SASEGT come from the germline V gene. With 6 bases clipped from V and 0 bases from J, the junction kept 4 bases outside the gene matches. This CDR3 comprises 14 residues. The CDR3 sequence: CASRTTGGSYEQYF. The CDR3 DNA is TGTGCCAGCAGAACCACAGGGGGCTCCTACGAGCAGTACTTC.

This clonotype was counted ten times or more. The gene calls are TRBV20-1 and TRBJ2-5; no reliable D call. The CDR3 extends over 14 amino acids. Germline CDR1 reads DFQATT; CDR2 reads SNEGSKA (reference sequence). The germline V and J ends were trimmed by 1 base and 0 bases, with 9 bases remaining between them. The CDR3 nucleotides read TGCAGTGCTAGAGCAGTACTTAACCAAGAGACCCAGTACTTC. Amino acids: CSARAVLNQETQYF.

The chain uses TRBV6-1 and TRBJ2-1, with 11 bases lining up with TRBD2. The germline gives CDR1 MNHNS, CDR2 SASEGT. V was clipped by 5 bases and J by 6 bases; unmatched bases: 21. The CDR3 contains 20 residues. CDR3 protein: CASSQRSSGRNNFKTNEQFF. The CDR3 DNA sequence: TGTGCCAGCAGTCAACGCTCTAGCGGGAGGAACAACTTCAAAACCAATGAGCAGTTCTTC.

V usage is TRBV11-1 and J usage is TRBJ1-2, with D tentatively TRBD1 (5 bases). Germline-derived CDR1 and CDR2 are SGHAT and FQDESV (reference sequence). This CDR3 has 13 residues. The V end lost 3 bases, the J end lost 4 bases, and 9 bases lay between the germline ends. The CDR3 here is CASSLSQGYGYTF. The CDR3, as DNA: TGTGCCAGCAGCTTGAGCCAGGGCTATGGCTACACCTTC.

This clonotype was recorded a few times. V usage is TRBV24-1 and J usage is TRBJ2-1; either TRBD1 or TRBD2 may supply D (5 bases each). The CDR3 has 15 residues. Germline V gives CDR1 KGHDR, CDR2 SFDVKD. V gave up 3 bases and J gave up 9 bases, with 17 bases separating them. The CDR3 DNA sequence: TGTGCCACCAGTGATCCCCGGGACCCAGGGCGTGAGCAGTTCTTC. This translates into CATSDPRDPGREQFF.

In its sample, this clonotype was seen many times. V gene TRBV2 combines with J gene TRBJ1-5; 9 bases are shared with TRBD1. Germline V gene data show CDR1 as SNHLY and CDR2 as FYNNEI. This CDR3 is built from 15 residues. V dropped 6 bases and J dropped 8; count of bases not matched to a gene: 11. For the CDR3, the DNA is TGTGCCAGCAGGGGGGGGACAGGGAAAGTGGAGCCCCAGCATTTT. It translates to CASRGGTGKVEPQHF.

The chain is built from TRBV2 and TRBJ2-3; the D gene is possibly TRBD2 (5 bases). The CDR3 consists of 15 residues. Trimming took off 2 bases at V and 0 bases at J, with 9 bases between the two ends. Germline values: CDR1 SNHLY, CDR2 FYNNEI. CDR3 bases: TGTGCCAGCAGTGAATATCGGGATAGCACAGATACGCAGTATTTT. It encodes CASSEYRDSTDTQYF. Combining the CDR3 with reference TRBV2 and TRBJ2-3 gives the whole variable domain EPEVTQTPSHQVTQMGQEVILRCVPISNHLYFYWYRQILGQKVEFLVSFYNNEISEKSEIFDDQFSVERPDGSNFTLKIRSTKLEDSAMYFCASSEYRDSTDTQYFGPGTRLTVL.

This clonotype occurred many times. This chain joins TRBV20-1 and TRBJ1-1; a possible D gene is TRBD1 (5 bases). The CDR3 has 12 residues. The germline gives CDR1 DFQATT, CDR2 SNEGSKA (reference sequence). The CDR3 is CSAYTGATEAFF. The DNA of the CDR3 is TGCAGCGCTTACACCGGGGCCACTGAAGCTTTCTTT.